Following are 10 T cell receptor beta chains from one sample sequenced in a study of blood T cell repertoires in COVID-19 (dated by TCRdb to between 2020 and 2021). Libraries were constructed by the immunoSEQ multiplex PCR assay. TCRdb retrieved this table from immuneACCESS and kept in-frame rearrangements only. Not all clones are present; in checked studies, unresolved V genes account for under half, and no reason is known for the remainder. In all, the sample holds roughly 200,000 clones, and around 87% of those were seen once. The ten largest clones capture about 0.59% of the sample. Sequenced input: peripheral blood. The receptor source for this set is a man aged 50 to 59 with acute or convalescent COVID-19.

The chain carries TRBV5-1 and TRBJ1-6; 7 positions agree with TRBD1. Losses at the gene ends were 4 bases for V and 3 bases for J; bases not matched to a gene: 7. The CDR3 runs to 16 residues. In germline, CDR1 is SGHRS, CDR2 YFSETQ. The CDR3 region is CASSDGQADYNSPLHF. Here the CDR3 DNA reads TGCGCCAGCAGCGACGGACAGGCTGACTATAATTCACCCCTCCACTTT.

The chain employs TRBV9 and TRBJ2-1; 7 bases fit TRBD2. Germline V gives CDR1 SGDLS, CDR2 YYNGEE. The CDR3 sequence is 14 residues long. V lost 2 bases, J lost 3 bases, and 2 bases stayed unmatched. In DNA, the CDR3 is TGTGCCAGCAGCGTTACGGGGGGCTACAATGAGCAGTTCTTC. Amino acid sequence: CASSVTGGYNEQFF. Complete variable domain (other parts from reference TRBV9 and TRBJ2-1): DSGVTQTPKHLITATGQRVTLRCSPRSGDLSVYWYQQSLDQGLQFLIQYYNGEERAKGNILERFSAQQFPDLHSELNLSSLELGDSALYFCASSVTGGYNEQFFGPGTRLTVL.

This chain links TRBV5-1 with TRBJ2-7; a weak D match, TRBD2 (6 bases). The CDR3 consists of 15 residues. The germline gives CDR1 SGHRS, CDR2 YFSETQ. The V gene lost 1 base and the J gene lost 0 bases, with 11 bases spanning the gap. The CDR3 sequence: CASSLSGDISYEQYF. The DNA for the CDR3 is TGCGCCAGCAGCTTGTCGGGAGATATCTCCTACGAGCAGTACTTC. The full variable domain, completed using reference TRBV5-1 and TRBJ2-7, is KAGVTQTPRYLIKTRGQQVTLSCSPISGHRSVSWYQQTPGQGLQFLFEYFSETQRNKGNFPGRFSGRQFSNSRSEMNVSTLELGDSALYLCASSLSGDISYEQYFGPGTRLTVT.

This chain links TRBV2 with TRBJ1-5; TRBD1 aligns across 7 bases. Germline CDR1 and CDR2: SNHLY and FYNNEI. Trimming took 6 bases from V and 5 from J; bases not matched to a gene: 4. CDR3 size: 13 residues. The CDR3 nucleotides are TGTGCCAGCAGGGGAACAGGGGATCAGCCCCAGCATTTT. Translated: CASRGTGDQPQHF.

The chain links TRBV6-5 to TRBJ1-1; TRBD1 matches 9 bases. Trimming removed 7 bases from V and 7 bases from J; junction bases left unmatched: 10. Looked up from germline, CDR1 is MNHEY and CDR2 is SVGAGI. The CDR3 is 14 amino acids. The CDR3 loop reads CASTTGTGRHEAFF. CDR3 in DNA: TGTGCCAGCACCACCGGGACAGGGCGCCATGAAGCTTTCTTT.

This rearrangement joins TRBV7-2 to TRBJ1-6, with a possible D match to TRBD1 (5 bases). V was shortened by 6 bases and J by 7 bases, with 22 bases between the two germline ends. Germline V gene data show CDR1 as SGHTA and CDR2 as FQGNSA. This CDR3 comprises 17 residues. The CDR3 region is CASSRTGSGAGNSPLHF. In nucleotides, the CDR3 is TGTGCCAGCAGTAGAACAGGCAGCGGGGCTGGCAATTCACCCCTCCACTTT.

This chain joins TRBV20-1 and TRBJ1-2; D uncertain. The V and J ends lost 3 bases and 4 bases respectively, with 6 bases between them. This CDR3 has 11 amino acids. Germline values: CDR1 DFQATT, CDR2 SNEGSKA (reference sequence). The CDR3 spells CSARDSYGYTF. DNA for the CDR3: TGCAGTGCTAGGGACTCCTATGGCTACACCTTC.

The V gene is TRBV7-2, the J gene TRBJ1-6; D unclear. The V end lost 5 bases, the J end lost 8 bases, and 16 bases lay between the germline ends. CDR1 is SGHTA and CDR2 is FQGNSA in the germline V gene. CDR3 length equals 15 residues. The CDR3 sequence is CASSPRPLSDSPLHF. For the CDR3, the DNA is TGTGCCAGCAGCCCTCGTCCCCTATCCGATTCACCCCTCCACTTT.

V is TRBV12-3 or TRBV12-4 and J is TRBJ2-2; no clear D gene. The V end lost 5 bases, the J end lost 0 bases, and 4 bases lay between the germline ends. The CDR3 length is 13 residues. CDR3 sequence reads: CASSPPNTGELFF. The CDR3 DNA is TGTGCCAGCAGTCCTCCGAACACCGGGGAGCTGTTTTTT.

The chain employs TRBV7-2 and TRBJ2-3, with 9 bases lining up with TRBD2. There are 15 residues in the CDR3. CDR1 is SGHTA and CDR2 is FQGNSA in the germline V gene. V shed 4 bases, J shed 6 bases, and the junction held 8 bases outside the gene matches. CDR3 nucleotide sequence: TGTGCCAGCAGCTCCGCGCTAGCGGGGCCCGATACGCAGTATTTT. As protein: CASSSALAGPDTQYF.